This T cell receptor (beta chain) was retrieved from a study of cytomegalovirus exposure and HLA in healthy donors. Nominally healthy donors provided the samples, though records likely missed some immune exposures. Study-wide results and limits: Reported performance of the classifier showed diagnosis of cytomegalovirus status with high specificity and sensitivity.

Trimming took off 0 bases at V and 2 bases at J, with 5 bases between the two ends. Germline CDR1 reads MNHNS; CDR2 reads SASEGT. There are 13 residues in the CDR3. In the case of this clone: Its antigen is not identified.

PCR used 60 Vbeta primers and 13 Jbeta primers. The assay was immunoSEQ multiplex PCR, and TCRdb's table has in-frame clones only and misses some. The table shows 150,000 or so clones, with about three quarters occurring only once. The source of this sequence is a man aged 35-49 years in good health and CMV-seropositive. The sample was PBMCs. The chain uses TRBV6-1 and TRBJ2-7, with a tentative D call TRBD2 (5 bases). The CDR3 bases are TGTGCCAGCAGTGAAGCCGGGACCTACGAGCAGTACTTC. Protein: CASSEAGTYEQYF.